Presented here are 11 T cell receptor beta chains from one specimen sequenced in a study of T cells in Graves' hyperthyroidism and ophthalmopathy (dated by TCRdb to the late 2010s). The library was prepared using multiplex PCR. Sequenced using an Illumina HiSeq 2000. Amplification of TCR beta CDR3 regions was carried out from RNA transcripts. The TCR CDR3 was subjected to a first round of RT-PCR using the HTBI primer set and the Qiagen OneStep RT-PCR kit. The raw public reads went through TCRdb reprocessing: fastp at Q25, MiXCR clone calling, in-frame beta chains kept. One record per CDR3 amino acid sequence lists the most common genes and DNA. Across this sample there are fewer than 600,000 distinct CDR3 sequences, with about 15% seen only once. The leading ten clones occupy about 15% of the sample. Sequencing was carried out using blood. The receptor source for this set is a woman aged 40 to 49 with Graves' hyperthyroidism.

The V gene is TRBV7-2, the J gene TRBJ1-6; D unresolved. V was clipped by 2 bases and J by 9 bases, with 8 bases between them. CDR3 size: 13 residues. CDR1 SGHTA and CDR2 FQGNSA come from the germline V gene. CDR3 DNA: TGTGCCAGCAGCTTATTCCCCGCTTCACCCCTCCACTTT. This translates into CASSLFPASPLHF.

This clonotype was seen a few times. The chain combines TRBV30 with TRBJ2-3; no firm D call. The CDR3 runs 14 residues. Looked up from germline, CDR1 is GTSNPN and CDR2 is SVGIG (reference sequence). V lost 3 bases, J lost 2 bases, and 12 bases lay in between. This CDR3 is CAWRLGGLTDTQYF. Here the CDR3 DNA reads TGTGCCTGGAGATTGGGCGGCCTCACAGATACGCAGTATTTT.

The CDR3 region is CASSYTNPWGFTEAFF. The CDR3 nucleotides read TGTGCCAGCAGTTACACGAACCCGTGGGGATTCACTGAAGCTTTCTTT. The chain uses TRBV6-2 or TRBV6-3 and TRBJ1-1; D is unclear. Per the germline V gene, CDR1 is MNHEY and CDR2 is SVGEGT. The CDR3 has 16 residues. Trimming left V 2 bases short and J 4 bases short, with 17 bases between.

This rearrangement joins TRBV4-2 to TRBJ2-3; 11 nucleotides match TRBD2. CDR1 is LGHNA and CDR2 is YNFKEQ in the germline V gene. There are 16 residues in the CDR3. J gave up 6 bases and V 4 bases, and 9 bases lay outside the gene matches. The DNA of the CDR3 is TGTGCCAGCAGCCTTCCTACTAGCGGGGGAGGTGATACGCAGTATTTT. Its protein product is CASSLPTSGGGDTQYF.

This clonotype was recorded at least ten times. The rearrangement joins TRBV28 to TRBJ2-5; 8 bases are shared with TRBD1. CDR3 length: 13 residues. V lost 7 bases to trimming and J lost 5 bases; unmatched junction nucleotides: 6. Germline V gene lookup returns CDR1 MDHEN and CDR2 SYDVKM. The CDR3 protein is CASKDRAEETQYF. DNA of the CDR3: TGTGCCAGCAAGGACAGGGCTGAGGAGACCCAGTACTTC.

This clonotype was detected ten times or more. V is TRBV5-1 and J is TRBJ2-1; D gene unclear. The CDR3 is 14 amino acids. Per germline, CDR1 SGHRS and CDR2 YFSETQ. Trimming pared 1 base from V and 5 bases from J, leaving 10 bases between. The CDR3 is CASSLNGPDNEQFF. CDR3 nucleotides: TGCGCCAGCAGCTTGAATGGACCAGACAATGAGCAGTTCTTC.

This clonotype showed up many times. This CDR3 is CSAPIVGRNEQFF. CDR3 nucleotides: TGCAGTGCTCCAATAGTTGGGCGAAATGAGCAGTTCTTC. The rearrangement uses TRBV20-1 and TRBJ2-1, with D unresolved. The CDR3 has 13 amino acids. Trimming left V 5 bases short and J 7 bases short, with 15 bases between. Germline V CDR1 and CDR2: DFQATT, SNEGSKA (reference sequence).

This clonotype was seen at least ten times. The chain employs TRBV28 and TRBJ2-2, with a tentative D call TRBD2 (7 bases). This CDR3 contains 16 residues. V was clipped by 7 bases and J by 0 bases, with 15 bases between them. Per germline, CDR1 MDHEN and CDR2 SYDVKM. CDR3 coding DNA: TGTGCCAGCACCTTAGGGGGGGCGACGAACACCGGGGAGCTGTTTTTT. Translating gives CASTLGGATNTGELFF.

The V call is TRBV29-1, the J call TRBJ2-7; 12 bases agree with TRBD2. J was trimmed by 6 bases and V by 4 bases; bases with no gene match: 10. Looked up from germline, CDR1 is SQVTM and CDR2 is ANQGSEA. This CDR3 is 15 amino acids long. The chain's CDR3 is CSVGASGRVIGEQYF. Here the CDR3 DNA reads TGCAGCGTTGGGGCTAGCGGGAGGGTTATCGGCGAGCAGTACTTC.

The chain carries TRBV7-9 and TRBJ2-2; no definite D call. Trimming removed 1 base from V and 7 bases from J, with 7 bases in between. The CDR3 is made up of 13 amino acids. In germline, CDR1 is SEHNR, CDR2 FQNEAQ (reference sequence). The CDR3 region is CASSLGSGGELFF. CDR3 in DNA: TGTGCCAGCAGCTTAGGTTCTGGCGGGGAGCTGTTTTTT.

This clonotype was detected many times. The rearrangement uses TRBV28 and TRBJ2-2, with 10 positions matching TRBD2. CDR3 size: 17 residues. Trimming took 3 bases from V and 2 from J; bases not matched to a gene: 6. CDR1 is MDHEN, CDR2 SYDVKM, per germline. DNA of the CDR3: TGTGCCAGCAGTTTGCTAGCGGGAGAACGTAACACCGGGGAGCTGTTTTTT. Protein: CASSLLAGERNTGELFF.